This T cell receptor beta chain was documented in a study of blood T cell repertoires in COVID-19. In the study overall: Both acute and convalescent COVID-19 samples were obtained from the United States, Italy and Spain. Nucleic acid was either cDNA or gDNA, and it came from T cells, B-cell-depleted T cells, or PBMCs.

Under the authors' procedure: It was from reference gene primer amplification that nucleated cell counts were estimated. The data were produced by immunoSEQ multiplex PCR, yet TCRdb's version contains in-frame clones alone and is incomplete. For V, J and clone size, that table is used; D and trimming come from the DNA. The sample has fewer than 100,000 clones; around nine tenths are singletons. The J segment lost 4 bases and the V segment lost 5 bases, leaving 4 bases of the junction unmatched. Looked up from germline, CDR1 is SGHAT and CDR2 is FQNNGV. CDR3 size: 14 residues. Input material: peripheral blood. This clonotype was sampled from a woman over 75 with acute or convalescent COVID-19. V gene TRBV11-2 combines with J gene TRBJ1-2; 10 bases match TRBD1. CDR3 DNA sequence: TGTGCCAGCAGCCCCCGGGACAGGGGCTATGGCTACACCTTC. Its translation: CASSPRDRGYGYTF.